This T cell receptor (beta chain) was captured by sequencing in a study of long-term antiretroviral therapy in people with HIV. In the study overall: Initial samples were collected about a decade before the 2015 immediate-ART recommendation.

Regarding the study as a whole: Documentation of ART adherence, viral resistance or therapy changes was absent. HIV repertoires had narrower CDR3 length ranges than controls.

About this clone: Antigen: not known.

Samples were assayed with immunoSEQ v3.0 at survey level. TCRdb's table, derived via immunoSEQ multiplex PCR, lists solely in-frame clones and lacks some. Among about 39,000 clones, less than 90% were seen once, and the ten largest hold under 5%. Material: unsorted PBMCs, obtained 1.2 years after starting antiretroviral therapy. The clonotype originates from a woman between 45 and 65 years old with HIV.

The CDR3 nucleotides are TGTGCCAGTAGTCAGTACGCGACAGGATATATGACGGGCTACACCTTC. Translating it yields CASSQYATGYMTGYTF. J is TRBJ1-2 and V is TRBV19; D is possibly TRBD1 (6 bases). The CDR3 covers 16 residues. The V gene lost 5 bases and the J gene lost 8 bases, with 24 bases spanning the gap. Germline assignment: CDR1 LNHDA and CDR2 SQIVND (reference sequence).